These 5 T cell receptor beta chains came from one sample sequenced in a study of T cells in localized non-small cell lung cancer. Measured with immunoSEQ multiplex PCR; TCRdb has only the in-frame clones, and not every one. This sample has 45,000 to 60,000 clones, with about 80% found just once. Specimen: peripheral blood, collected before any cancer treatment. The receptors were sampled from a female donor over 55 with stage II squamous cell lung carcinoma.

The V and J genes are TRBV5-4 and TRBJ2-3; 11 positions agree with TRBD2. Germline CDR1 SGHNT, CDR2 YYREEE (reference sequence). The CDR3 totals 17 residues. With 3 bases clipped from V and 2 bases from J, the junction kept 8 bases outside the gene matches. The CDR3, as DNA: TGTGCCAGCAGCTCTGTACTAGCGGGGGAGTTCACAGATACGCAGTATTTT. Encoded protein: CASSSVLAGEFTDTQYF. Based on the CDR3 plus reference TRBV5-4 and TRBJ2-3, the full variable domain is ETGVTQSPTHLIKTRGQQVTLRCSSQSGHNTVSWYQQALGQGPQFIFQYYREEENGRGNFPPRFSGLQFPNYSSELNVNALELDDSALYLCASSSVLAGEFTDTQYFGPGTRLTVL.

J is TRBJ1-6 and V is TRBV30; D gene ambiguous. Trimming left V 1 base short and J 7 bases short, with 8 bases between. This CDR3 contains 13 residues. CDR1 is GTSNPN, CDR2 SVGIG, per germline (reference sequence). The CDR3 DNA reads TGTGCCTGGAGTGCCTCACGGAATTCACCCCTCCACTTT. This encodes CAWSASRNSPLHF. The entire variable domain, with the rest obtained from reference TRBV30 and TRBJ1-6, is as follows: SQTIHQWPATLVQPVGSPLSLECTVEGTSNPNLYWYRQAAGRGLQLLFYSVGIGQISSEVPQNLSASRPQDRQFILSSKKLLLSDSGFYLCAWSASRNSPLHFGNGTRLTVT.

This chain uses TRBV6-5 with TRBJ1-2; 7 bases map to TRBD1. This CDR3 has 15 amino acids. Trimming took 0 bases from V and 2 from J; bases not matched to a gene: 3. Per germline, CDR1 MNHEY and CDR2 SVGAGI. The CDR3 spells CASSYSRGQNYGYTF. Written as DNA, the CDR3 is TGTGCCAGCAGTTACTCGAGGGGACAGAACTATGGCTACACCTTC.

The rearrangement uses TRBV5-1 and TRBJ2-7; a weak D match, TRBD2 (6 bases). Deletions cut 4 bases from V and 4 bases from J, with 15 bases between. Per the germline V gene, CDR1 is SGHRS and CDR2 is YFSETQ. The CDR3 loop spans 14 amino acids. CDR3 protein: CASSPEGRGYEQYF. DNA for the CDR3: TGCGCCAGCAGCCCTGAGGGACGGGGGTACGAGCAGTACTTC.

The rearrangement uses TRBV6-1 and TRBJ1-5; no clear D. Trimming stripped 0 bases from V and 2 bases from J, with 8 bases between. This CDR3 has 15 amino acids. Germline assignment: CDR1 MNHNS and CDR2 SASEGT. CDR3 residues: CASSEALGGNQPQHF. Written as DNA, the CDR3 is TGTGCCAGCAGTGAAGCGCTGGGAGGCAATCAGCCCCAGCATTTT.